The next 5 T cell receptor beta chains were all read from a single sample in a study of beta chain features in type 1 diabetes. Sequencing targeted expressed TCRB transcripts, as all isolated RNA had been reverse transcribed. Method: immunoSEQ multiplex PCR; TCRdb's copy keeps in-frame clones and lacks some. The table lists roughly 450,000 clones, 10% to 12% of them singletons. Sequencing was carried out using naive CD4+ T cells from blood. Every receptor here comes from a woman younger than 35 in good health.

This clone was seen more than once but under ten times. The chain joins TRBV9 to TRBJ2-5, with D maybe TRBD1 (6 bases). The CDR3 is 15 residues long. The germline V gene has CDR1 SGDLS and CDR2 YYNGEE. The V and J ends lost 1 base and 1 base respectively, with 11 bases between them. The CDR3 protein is CASSVSQGTQETQYF. CDR3 coding DNA: TGTGCCAGCAGCGTATCCCAGGGGACCCAAGAGACCCAGTACTTC.

In nucleotides, the CDR3 is TGTGCCTGGAGTCTTTGGGTTGCTGGAAACACCATATATTTT. The encoded protein is CAWSLWVAGNTIYF. The V and J genes are TRBV30 and TRBJ1-3; D gene unclear. Germline V gives CDR1 GTSNPN, CDR2 SVGIG (reference sequence). V shed 2 bases and J shed 2 bases, with 10 bases lying between them. The CDR3 runs to 14 residues. Together with reference TRBV30 and TRBJ1-3, the CDR3 gives the full variable domain: SQTIHQWPATLVQPVGSPLSLECTVEGTSNPNLYWYRQAAGRGLQLLFYSVGIGQISSEVPQNLSASRPQDRQFILSSKKLLLSDSGFYLCAWSLWVAGNTIYFGEGSWLTVV.

This clone has a handful of counts. This sample also contains other DNA sequences that code for the same CDR3. This chain connects TRBV7-2 to TRBJ1-1; D ambiguous. There are 13 residues in the CDR3. Trimming shortened V by 5 bases and J by 0 bases, and 7 bases separated the two germline ends. The germline V gene has CDR1 SGHTA and CDR2 FQGNSA. The CDR3 nucleotides are TGTGCCAGCAGCCTCCGAATGAACACTGAAGCTTTCTTT. It codes for CASSLRMNTEAFF.

The chain joins TRBV10-3 to TRBJ1-2; D is undetermined. The CDR3 length is 14 residues. Germline V lookup: CDR1 ENHRY, CDR2 SYGVKD. The V and J ends lost 3 bases and 0 bases respectively, with 8 bases between them. CDR3 protein: CAISERITNYGYTF. The CDR3, as DNA: TGTGCCATCAGTGAAAGGATAACTAACTATGGCTACACCTTC.

The V call is TRBV4-2, the J call TRBJ2-1; the D gene is possibly TRBD1 (5 bases). Germline CDR1 reads LGHNA; CDR2 reads YNFKEQ. The CDR3 consists of 16 residues. V was shortened by 0 bases and J by 8 bases, with 17 bases between the two germline ends. The CDR3 nucleotides are TGTGCCAGCAGCCAAGATAGGGGCGCCTGGGGCGATGAGCAGTTCTTC. Translated, it gives CASSQDRGAWGDEQFF.